The rows below give T cell receptor beta chains drawn from one sample of a study of blood T cell repertoires in COVID-19. The protocol was immunoSEQ multiplex PCR, while the TCRdb copy is restricted to in-frame clones and leaves out a portion. Among approximately 150,000 clones listed, 88% were seen once. Sequencing used peripheral blood. All receptors come from a man between 70 and 80 years old with acute or convalescent COVID-19. The CDR3 runs from the conserved cysteine through the conserved F or W. A D gene is named only where the DNA matches it firmly. Size is omitted from some rows. Given values are once, few, many or a class for expanded clones.

CDR3aa | CDR3nt | v_gene | d_gene | abundance | j_gene
CASSPGQVNTEAFF | TGTGCCAGCAGCCCTGGACAGGTGAACACTGAAGCTTTCTTT | TRBV5-4 | TRBD1 | large | TRBJ1-1
CASSPTRSGANVLTF | TGTGCCAGCAGTCCTACCCGCTCTGGGGCCAACGTCCTGACTTTC | TRBV28 | NA | NA | TRBJ2-6
CASSYSTQGPYGYTF | TGTGCCAGCAGTTACTCGACGCAGGGTCCCTATGGCTACACCTTC | TRBV6-5 | NA | NA | TRBJ1-2
CASSLSEGLAFF | TGTGCCAGCAGTTTATCGGAGGGATTAGCTTTCTTT | TRBV27 | NA | NA | TRBJ1-1
CASSLANGRGNQPQHF | TGTGCCAGCAGCTTGGCCAATGGCAGGGGCAATCAGCCCCAGCATTTT | TRBV5-6 | NA | NA | TRBJ1-5
CASSLGLAGVGDTQYF | TGTGCCAGCAGCTTGGGACTAGCGGGGGTAGGAGATACGCAGTATTTT | TRBV5-6 | TRBD2 | once | TRBJ2-3
CASRSQGSSGNTIYF | TGTGCCAGTAGGTCACAGGGTTCCTCTGGAAACACCATATATTTT | TRBV19 | NA | NA | TRBJ1-3
CASTRANTGELFF | TGTGCCAGCACCAGGGCGAACACCGGGGAGCTGTTTTTT | TRBV6-5 | NA | NA | TRBJ2-2
CASSHGFRTEAFF | TGTGCCAGCAGCCACGGATTCAGGACTGAAGCTTTCTTT | TRBV5-6 | NA | few | TRBJ1-1
CASSKRITGTSLTGDTQYF | TGCGCCAGCAGTAAAAGGATCACCGGGACTAGTCTAACTGGGGATACGCAGTATTTT | TRBV10-2 | TRBD2 | NA | TRBJ2-3
CASNVRGRVNEQFF | TGTGCCAGTAATGTAAGGGGCAGGGTGAATGAGCAGTTCTTC | TRBV19 | NA | NA | TRBJ2-1
CASSALEGRADTQYF | TGTGCCAGTAGTGCTCTGGAGGGGCGCGCAGATACGCAGTATTTT | TRBV19 | NA | few | TRBJ2-3
CASSTFRDSRNIQYF | TGTGCCAGCAGCACTTTCCGGGACAGCCGGAACATTCAGTACTTC | TRBV6-5 | TRBD1 | NA | TRBJ2-4